This T cell receptor (beta chain) derives from a study of T cell responses to AZD1222 COVID-19 vaccine. Study observations and caveats: Receipt of two AZD1222 doses was followed by a rise in Spike-specific TCR breadth and depth. Among vaccine-associated CD4 TCRs, coverage spanned spike, with dominance at 160-218 and 743-854. Baseline antibody screening turned up just a handful of seropositive AZD1222 recipients.

TCRdb's table, derived via immunoSEQ multiplex PCR, lists solely in-frame clones and lacks some. The sample gives some 120,000 clones, roughly 87% of which show up once; roughly a tenth is in the top ten. On this clone itself: The antigen is unknown.

The CDR3 extends over 14 amino acids. V lost 2 bases to trimming and J lost 0 bases, with 8 bases between them. Germline V lookup: CDR1 SGHRS, CDR2 YFSETQ. Sequencing used peripheral blood, obtained on day 0 of AZD1222 vaccination. The chain carries TRBV5-1 and TRBJ2-5; no definite D call. The TCR was taken from an adult in good health. In DNA, the CDR3 is TGCGCCAGCAGCTTCGGTAGCTACCAAGAGACCCAGTACTTC. Encoded protein: CASSFGSYQETQYF. The whole variable domain, remainder taken from reference TRBV5-1 and TRBJ2-5, is KAGVTQTPRYLIKTRGQQVTLSCSPISGHRSVSWYQQTPGQGLQFLFEYFSETQRNKGNFPGRFSGRQFSNSRSEMNVSTLELGDSALYLCASSFGSYQETQYFGPGTRLLVL.